This T cell receptor beta chain came from a study of PD-L1 blockade in urothelial cancer. Using immunoSEQ multiplex PCR, the repertoire was profiled, and TCRdb retains in-frame clones only, with some absent. The sample comprises about 39,000 clones, roughly nine tenths of which are singletons, and approximately 11% rests with the top ten. Specified time point: pretreatment peripheral blood. V was pared by 3 bases and J by 3 bases, with 12 bases between. The CDR3 runs to 14 residues. The germline V gene has CDR1 SGHTA and CDR2 FQGNSA. This specimen was PBMCs, taken around atezolizumab (anti-PD-L1) treatment. The rearrangement joins TRBV7-2 to TRBJ2-7; D possibly corresponds to TRBD2 (5 bases). The TCR originated in a woman in her fifties or sixties with urothelial cancer. CDR3 in DNA: TGTGCCAGCAGCTTGGAGGACTTTCTCTACGAGCAGTACTTC. Residues: CASSLEDFLYEQYF.